This T cell receptor (beta chain) was recorded in a study of blood T cell repertoires in COVID-19. Study overall: Some COVID-19 samples were acute and others convalescent; all came from the United States, Italy and Spain. T cells, B-cell-depleted T cells, or PBMCs supplied cDNA or gDNA.

Per the original data handling: Estimation of nucleated cell counts was performed using reference gene primer amplification. Assay used: immunoSEQ multiplex PCR; TCRdb lists only in-frame clones, some missing. Clone size and the V and J calls come from that table; the DNA yielded D and trimming. The repertoire holds roughly 220,000 clones, with around 83% as singletons. With V trimmed by 7 bases and J by 8 bases, 8 bases remained unmatched. CDR3 length equals 13 residues. The rearrangement joins TRBV12-3 or TRBV12-4 to TRBJ2-3; 8 positions agree with TRBD2. Sequences were obtained from peripheral blood. The receptor was isolated from a middle-aged woman who had recovered from COVID-19. The CDR3 DNA reads TGTGCCAGCATAGCGGGGTCGGAAGGTACGCAGTATTTT. This translates into CASIAGSEGTQYF.